What follows are 2 T cell receptor beta chains derived from one specimen sequenced in a study of T cell changes during pregnancy in multiple sclerosis. Some clones are missing from TCRdb's copy, which holds only in-frame ones; the method was immunoSEQ multiplex PCR. The sample carries approximately 47,000 clones, around nine tenths recorded once. The sequences come from peripheral blood, collected in the first trimester of pregnancy. These TCRs come from a female donor with multiple sclerosis, enrolled in a pregnancy study.

The chain links TRBV2 to TRBJ2-5; 7 positions agree with TRBD1. The CDR3 extends over 14 amino acids. Germline V lookup: CDR1 SNHLY, CDR2 FYNNEI. With 6 bases clipped from V and 2 bases from J, the junction kept 6 bases outside the gene matches. CDR3 sequence (DNA): TGTGCCAGCAGCCGAATGGGACAGCAAGAGACCCAGTACTTC. Encoded protein: CASSRMGQQETQYF. The full variable domain, its missing parts supplied by reference TRBV2 and TRBJ2-5, is EPEVTQTPSHQVTQMGQEVILRCVPISNHLYFYWYRQILGQKVEFLVSFYNNEISEKSEIFDDQFSVERPDGSNFTLKIRSTKLEDSAMYFCASSRMGQQETQYFGPGTRLLVL.

This sequence joins TRBV30 and TRBJ2-7; maybe TRBD2 (6 bases). The CDR3 is 11 amino acids. V was clipped by 4 bases and J by 8 bases, with 12 bases between them. Per the germline V gene, CDR1 is GTSNPN and CDR2 is SVGIG (reference sequence). Here the CDR3 reads CAWTWGGQQYF. CDR3 DNA: TGTGCCTGGACCTGGGGAGGACAGCAGTACTTC.